This T cell receptor (beta chain) is drawn from a study of blood T cell repertoires in COVID-19. Study-level information: Whether acute or convalescent, the COVID-19 samples came from the United States, Italy and Spain.

The CDR3 runs 14 residues. Germline trimming cut 5 bases from V and 1 base from J; bases unmatched to any gene: 6. CDR1 is SGHRS, CDR2 YFSETQ, per germline. The protocol was immunoSEQ multiplex PCR, while the TCRdb copy is restricted to in-frame clones and leaves out a portion. The data hold about 200,000 clones, with roughly 82% observed a single time. The receptor comes from a woman aged 40 to 49 with acute or convalescent COVID-19. Sequences were obtained from peripheral blood. The gene calls are TRBV5-1 and TRBJ2-7; 7 positions match TRBD2. Here the CDR3 reads CASSSWGGSYEQYF. The CDR3 nucleotides are TGCGCCAGCAGTTCCTGGGGGGGTTCCTACGAGCAGTACTTC.